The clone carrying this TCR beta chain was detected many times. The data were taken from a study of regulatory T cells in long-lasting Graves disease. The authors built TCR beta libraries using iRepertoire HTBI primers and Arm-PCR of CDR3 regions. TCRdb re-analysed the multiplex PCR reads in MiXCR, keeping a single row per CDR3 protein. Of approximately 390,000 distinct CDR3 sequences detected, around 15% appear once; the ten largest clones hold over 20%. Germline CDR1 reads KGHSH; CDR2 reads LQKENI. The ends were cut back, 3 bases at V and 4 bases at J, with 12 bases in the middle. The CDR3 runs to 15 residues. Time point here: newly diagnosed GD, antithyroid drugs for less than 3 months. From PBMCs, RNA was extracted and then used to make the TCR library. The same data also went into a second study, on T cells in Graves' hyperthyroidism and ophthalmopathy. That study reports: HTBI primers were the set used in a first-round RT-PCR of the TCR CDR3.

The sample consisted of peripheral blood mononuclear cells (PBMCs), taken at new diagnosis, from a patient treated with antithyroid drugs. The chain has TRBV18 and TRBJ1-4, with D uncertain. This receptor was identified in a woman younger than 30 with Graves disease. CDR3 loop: CASSPFNRVNEKLFF. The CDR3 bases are TGTGCCAGCTCACCCTTTAATCGAGTTAATGAAAAACTGTTTTTT.